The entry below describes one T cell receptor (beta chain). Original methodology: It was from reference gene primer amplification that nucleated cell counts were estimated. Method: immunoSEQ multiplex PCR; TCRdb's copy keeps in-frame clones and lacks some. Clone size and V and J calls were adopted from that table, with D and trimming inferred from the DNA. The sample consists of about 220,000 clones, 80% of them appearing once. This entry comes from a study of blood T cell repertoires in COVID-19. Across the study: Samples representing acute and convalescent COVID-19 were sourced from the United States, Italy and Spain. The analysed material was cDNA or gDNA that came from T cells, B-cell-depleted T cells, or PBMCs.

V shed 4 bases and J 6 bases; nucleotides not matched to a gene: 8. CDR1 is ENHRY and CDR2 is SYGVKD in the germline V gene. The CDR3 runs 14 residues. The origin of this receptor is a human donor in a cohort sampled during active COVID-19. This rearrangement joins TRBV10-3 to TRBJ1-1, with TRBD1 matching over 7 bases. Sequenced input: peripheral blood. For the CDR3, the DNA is TGTGCCATCAGTGTAGGAGGGGGCAACGCTGAAGCTTTCTTT. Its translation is CAISVGGGNAEAFF.